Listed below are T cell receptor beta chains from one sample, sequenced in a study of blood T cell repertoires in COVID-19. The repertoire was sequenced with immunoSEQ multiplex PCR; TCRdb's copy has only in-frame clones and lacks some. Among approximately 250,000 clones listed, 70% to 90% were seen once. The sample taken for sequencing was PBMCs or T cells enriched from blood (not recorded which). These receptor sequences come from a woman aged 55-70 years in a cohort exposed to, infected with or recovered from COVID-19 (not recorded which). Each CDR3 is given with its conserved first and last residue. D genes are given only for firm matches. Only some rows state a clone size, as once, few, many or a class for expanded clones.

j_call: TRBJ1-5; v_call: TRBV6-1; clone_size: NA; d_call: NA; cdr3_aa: CASSEGWGHNQPQHF; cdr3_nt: TGTGCCAGCAGTGAAGGCTGGGGACATAATCAGCCCCAGCATTTT
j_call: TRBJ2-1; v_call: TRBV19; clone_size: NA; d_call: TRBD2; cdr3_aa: CASNNLAASYNEQFF; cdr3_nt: TGTGCCAGTAATAACCTAGCGGCCTCCTACAATGAGCAGTTCTTC
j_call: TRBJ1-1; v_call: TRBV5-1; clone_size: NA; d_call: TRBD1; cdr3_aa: CASSIQGVGTEAFF; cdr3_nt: TGCGCCAGCAGCATACAGGGGGTTGGGACTGAAGCTTTCTTT
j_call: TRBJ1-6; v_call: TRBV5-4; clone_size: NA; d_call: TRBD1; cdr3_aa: CASSLKGQVNSPLHF; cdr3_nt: TGTGCCAGCAGCTTAAAGGGACAGGTTAATTCACCCCTCCACTTT
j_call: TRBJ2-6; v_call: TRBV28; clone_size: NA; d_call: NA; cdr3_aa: CASSPLTGTGANVLTF; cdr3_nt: TGTGCCAGCAGTCCCCTCACAGGGACTGGGGCCAACGTCCTGACTTTC
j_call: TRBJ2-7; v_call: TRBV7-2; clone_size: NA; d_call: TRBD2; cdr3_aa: CASSLAPSGIGYEQYF; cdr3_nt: TGTGCCAGCAGCTTAGCGCCTAGCGGGATAGGCTACGAGCAGTACTTC
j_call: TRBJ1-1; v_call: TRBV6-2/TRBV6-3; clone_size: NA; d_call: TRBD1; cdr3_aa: CASSYSNRGIGTEAFF; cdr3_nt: TGTGCCAGCAGTTACTCCAACAGGGGGATCGGGACTGAAGCTTTCTTT
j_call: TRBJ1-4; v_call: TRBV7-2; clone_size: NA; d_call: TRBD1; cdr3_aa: CASSLIQGAVEEKLFF; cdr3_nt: TGTGCCAGCAGCTTAATACAGGGGGCGGTAGAGGAAAAACTGTTTTTT
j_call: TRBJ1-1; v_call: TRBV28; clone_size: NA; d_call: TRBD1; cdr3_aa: CASSSWTGLTEAFF; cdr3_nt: TGTGCCAGCAGTTCATGGACAGGACTCACTGAAGCTTTCTTT
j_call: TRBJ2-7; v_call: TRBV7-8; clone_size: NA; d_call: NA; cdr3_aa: CASSLVLGTSYEQYF; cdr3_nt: TGTGCCAGCAGCTTAGTTTTGGGGACATCCTACGAGCAGTACTTC
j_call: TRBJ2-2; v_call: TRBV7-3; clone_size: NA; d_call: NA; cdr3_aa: CASGQGLHTGELFF; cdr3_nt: TGTGCCAGCGGGCAGGGCCTGCACACCGGGGAGCTGTTTTTT
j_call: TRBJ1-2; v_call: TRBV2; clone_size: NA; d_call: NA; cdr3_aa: CASSGQRDYGYTF; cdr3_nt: TGTGCCAGCAGTGGACAGCGAGACTATGGCTACACCTTC
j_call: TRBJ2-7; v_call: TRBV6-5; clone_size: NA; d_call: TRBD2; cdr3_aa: CASRGTSGRTEQYF; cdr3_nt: TGTGCCAGCAGGGGGACTAGCGGGAGGACCGAGCAGTACTTC
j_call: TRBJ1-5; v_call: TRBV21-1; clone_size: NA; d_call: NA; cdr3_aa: CASSKGGQGRGNQPQHF; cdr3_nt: TGTGCCAGCAGCAAAGGAGGTCAGGGGCGCGGCAATCAGCCCCAGCATTTT
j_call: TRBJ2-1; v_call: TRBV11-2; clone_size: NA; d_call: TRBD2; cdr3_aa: CASSLKGGVLAGGNNEQFF; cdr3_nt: TGTGCCAGCAGCTTAAAAGGTGGGGTACTAGCGGGAGGCAACAATGAGCAGTTCTTC
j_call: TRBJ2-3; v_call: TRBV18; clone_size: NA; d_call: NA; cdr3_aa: CASALGAISTDTQYF; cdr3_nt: TGTGCCAGCGCACTGGGGGCTATTAGCACAGATACGCAGTATTTT
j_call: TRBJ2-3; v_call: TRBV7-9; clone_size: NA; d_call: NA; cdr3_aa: CASSLQGSKTDTQYF; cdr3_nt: TGTGCCAGCAGCTTACAAGGGAGTAAGACAGATACGCAGTATTTT
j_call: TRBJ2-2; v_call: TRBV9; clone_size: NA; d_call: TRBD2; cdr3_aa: CASNSLAGNTGELFF; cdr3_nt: TGTGCCAGCAACTCCCTAGCGGGAAACACCGGGGAGCTGTTTTTT
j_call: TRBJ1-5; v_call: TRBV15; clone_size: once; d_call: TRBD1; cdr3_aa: CATSLGTVSNQPQHF; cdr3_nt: TGTGCCACCAGCCTCGGGACAGTCAGCAATCAGCCCCAGCATTTT